The 14 T cell receptor beta chains given below trace back to one sample, sequenced in a study of PD-L1 blockade in urothelial cancer. The repertoire was sequenced with immunoSEQ multiplex PCR; TCRdb's copy has only in-frame clones and lacks some. The sample includes roughly 60,000 clones, roughly 82% of them seen just once. The sequencing used PBMCs, collected around atezolizumab (anti-PD-L1) treatment. The receptors shown here come from a man aged 65 to 79 with urothelial cancer.

The V call is TRBV5-1, the J call TRBJ1-2; D is perhaps TRBD1 (5 bases). Germline V gene data show CDR1 as SGHRS and CDR2 as YFSETQ. The CDR3 totals 15 residues. V was trimmed by 5 bases and J by 8 bases, leaving 22 bases between them. CDR3 nucleotides: TGCGCCAGCAGGCCTGGAGGGCAGGGAATACAGGGCTACACCTTC. Translating gives CASRPGGQGIQGYTF.

The chain is built from TRBV5-1 and TRBJ2-3; D is uncertain. CDR3 length: 12 amino acids. Germline CDR1 reads SGHRS; CDR2 reads YFSETQ. V lost 4 bases to trimming and J lost 3 bases, with 6 bases between them. CDR3: CASSIRTDTQYF. The CDR3 bases are TGCGCCAGCAGCATCAGAACAGATACGCAGTATTTT.

The table lists this clone with a count of one. V and J are TRBV29-1 and TRBJ2-1, with 8 bases aligning to TRBD1. Trimming removed 2 bases from V and 4 bases from J; junction bases left unmatched: 4. The CDR3 spans 14 residues. Germline CDR1 and CDR2: SQVTM and ANQGSEA. The CDR3: CSVEKDRVYNEQFF. The DNA of the CDR3 is TGCAGCGTTGAAAAGGACAGGGTGTACAATGAGCAGTTCTTC.

The chain employs TRBV11-2 and TRBJ2-1; 7 nucleotides line up with TRBD2. V shed 1 base and J 10 bases; nucleotides not matched to a gene: 7. The CDR3 has 14 amino acids. Per germline, CDR1 SGHAT and CDR2 FQNNGV. CDR3 nucleotides: TGTGCCAGCAGCTTAGTGGGAGGGCCAGGAGAGCAGTTCTTC. Encoded protein: CASSLVGGPGEQFF. The full variable domain, rest sourced from reference TRBV11-2 and TRBJ2-1, is EAGVAQSPRYKIIEKRQSVAFWCNPISGHATLYWYQQILGQGPKLLIQFQNNGVVDDSQLPKDRFSAERLKGVDSTLKIQPAKLEDSAVYLCASSLVGGPGEQFFGPGTRLTVL.

The chain recombines TRBV30 with TRBJ1-1, with 7 bases matching TRBD1. The V gene end was trimmed by 6 bases and the J gene end by 0 bases; junction bases not matched to a gene: 7. This CDR3 spans 14 amino acids. The V gene's germline CDR1 is GTSNPN and CDR2 SVGIG (reference sequence). DNA for the CDR3: TGTGCCTGCTCGACAGGGAACGTGAACACTGAAGCTTTCTTT. Translating gives CACSTGNVNTEAFF.

The chain joins TRBV11-2 to TRBJ2-3; D is ambiguous. The V end was cut by 1 base, the J end by 6 bases, with 14 bases between. The CDR3 totals 15 residues. Germline V gene sequence: CDR1 SGHAT, CDR2 FQNNGV. In DNA, the CDR3 is TGTGCCAGCAGCTTAGTTGCAGGCGATGTGGATACGCAGTATTTT. It is translated as CASSLVAGDVDTQYF.

The rearrangement uses TRBV30 and TRBJ1-2; a weak D match, TRBD1 (5 bases). The V end was cut by 0 bases, the J end by 3 bases, with 20 bases between. The CDR3 consists of 17 residues. CDR1 is GTSNPN and CDR2 is SVGIG in the germline V gene (reference sequence). In DNA, the CDR3 is TGTGCCTGGAGTGTACGTCCTTCGGGGGTCGGTGACTATGGCTACACCTTC. This translates into CAWSVRPSGVGDYGYTF.

The rearrangement links TRBV4-1 to TRBJ1-3; D is undetermined. The CDR3 loop spans 16 amino acids. Looked up from germline, CDR1 is MGHRA and CDR2 is YSYEKL. The V and J ends lost 4 bases and 4 bases respectively, with 17 bases between them. The CDR3 here is CASSPMERRRGNTIYF. In DNA form, the CDR3 reads TGCGCCAGCAGCCCCATGGAAAGACGGAGGGGAAACACCATATATTTT.

The chain combines TRBV27 with TRBJ2-3, with 8 positions matching TRBD2. Germline assignment: CDR1 MNHEY and CDR2 SMNVEV (reference sequence). After removal of 3 bases from V and 5 bases from J, the junction contained 4 bases not matched to a gene. This CDR3 contains 14 residues. The CDR3 loop reads CASSLGLEVDTQYF. The CDR3 nucleotides are TGTGCCAGCAGTTTGGGACTAGAGGTAGATACGCAGTATTTT.

The V call is TRBV14, the J call TRBJ1-3; no firm D call. The germline CDR1 and CDR2 sequences are SGHDN and FVKESK. The germline V and J ends were trimmed by 3 bases and 0 bases, with 6 bases remaining between them. The CDR3 contains 14 residues. The chain's CDR3 is CASSQQYSGNTIYF. DNA for the CDR3: TGTGCCAGCAGCCAGCAGTACTCTGGAAACACCATATATTTT.

This sequence joins TRBV27 and TRBJ2-1, with TRBD1 matching over 7 bases. Germline V gene sequence: CDR1 MNHEY, CDR2 SMNVEV (reference sequence). The V and J ends lost 2 bases and 3 bases, in that order; junction bases with no gene match: 10. The CDR3 sequence is 17 residues long. CDR3: CASSLRLQGHGYNEQFF. Here the CDR3 DNA reads TGTGCCAGCAGTTTACGCCTACAGGGGCACGGCTACAATGAGCAGTTCTTC.

This clone occurred once. The chain's CDR3 is CASSLLSGGPRDTQYF. CDR3 bases: TGCGCCAGCAGCTTGTTATCGGGAGGGCCAAGAGATACGCAGTATTTT. The rearrangement links TRBV5-1 to TRBJ2-3, with 8 bases matching TRBD2. Germline values: CDR1 SGHRS, CDR2 YFSETQ. The CDR3 length is 16 residues. J was trimmed by 5 bases and V by 1 base; bases with no gene match: 9.

The V call is TRBV6-1, the J call TRBJ1-1, with D possibly matching TRBD1 (6 bases). The CDR3 covers 13 residues. V was shortened by 5 bases and J by 4 bases, with 11 bases between the two germline ends. The germline V gene has CDR1 MNHNS and CDR2 SASEGT. CDR3: CASSLGGFTEAFF. CDR3 nucleotides: TGTGCCAGCAGTTTAGGGGGTTTCACTGAAGCTTTCTTT.

The chain is built from TRBV2 and TRBJ1-1; D is uncertain. CDR1 SNHLY and CDR2 FYNNEI come from the germline V gene. The V end was cut by 6 bases, the J end by 2 bases, with 10 bases between. This CDR3 has 13 amino acids. CDR3 sequence: CASSQGVNTEAFF. The CDR3 DNA reads TGTGCCAGCAGCCAAGGAGTAAACACTGAAGCTTTCTTT.